This TCR beta chain was found in a study of blood T cell repertoires in COVID-19. Assay: immunoSEQ multiplex PCR; the TCRdb copy retains only in-frame clones and omits some. The sample includes about 140,000 clones, 75% to 85% of them seen just once. CDR1 is SNHLY and CDR2 is FYNNEI in the germline V gene. V was clipped by 6 bases and J by 4 bases, with 19 bases between them. This CDR3 region has 16 residues. In this sample, this clone turned up a few times. The chain links TRBV2 to TRBJ1-5, with no clear D. This TCR was recovered from a woman older than 75 with acute or convalescent COVID-19. The sample taken for sequencing was peripheral blood. The CDR3 reads CASSLAVLQQNQPQHF. The CDR3 nucleotides are TGTGCCAGCAGCCTAGCCGTCCTACAGCAAAATCAGCCCCAGCATTTT. The full variable domain, completed using reference TRBV2 and TRBJ1-5, is EPEVTQTPSHQVTQMGQEVILRCVPISNHLYFYWYRQILGQKVEFLVSFYNNEISEKSEIFDDQFSVERPDGSNFTLKIRSTKLEDSAMYFCASSLAVLQQNQPQHFGDGTRLSIL.